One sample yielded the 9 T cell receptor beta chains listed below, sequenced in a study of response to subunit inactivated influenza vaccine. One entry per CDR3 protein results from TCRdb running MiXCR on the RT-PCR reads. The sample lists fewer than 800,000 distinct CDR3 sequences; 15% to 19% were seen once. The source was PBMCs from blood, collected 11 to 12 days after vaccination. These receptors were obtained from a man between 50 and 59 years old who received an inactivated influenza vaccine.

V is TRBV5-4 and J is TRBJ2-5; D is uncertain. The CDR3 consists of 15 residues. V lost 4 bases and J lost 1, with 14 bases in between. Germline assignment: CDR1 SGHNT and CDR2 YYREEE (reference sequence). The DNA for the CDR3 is TGTGCCAGCAGCCTGGGAAGCGAACGCCAAGAGACCCAGTACTTC. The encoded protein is CASSLGSERQETQYF. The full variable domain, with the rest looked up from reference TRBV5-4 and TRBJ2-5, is ETGVTQSPTHLIKTRGQQVTLRCSSQSGHNTVSWYQQALGQGPQFIFQYYREEENGRGNFPPRFSGLQFPNYSSELNVNALELDDSALYLCASSLGSERQETQYFGPGTRLLVL.

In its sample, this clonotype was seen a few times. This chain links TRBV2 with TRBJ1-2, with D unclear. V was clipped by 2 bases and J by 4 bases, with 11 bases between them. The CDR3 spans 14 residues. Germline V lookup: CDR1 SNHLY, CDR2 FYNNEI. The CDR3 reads CASSESPGLYGYTF. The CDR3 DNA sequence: TGTGCCAGCAGTGAATCACCAGGACTCTATGGCTACACCTTC.

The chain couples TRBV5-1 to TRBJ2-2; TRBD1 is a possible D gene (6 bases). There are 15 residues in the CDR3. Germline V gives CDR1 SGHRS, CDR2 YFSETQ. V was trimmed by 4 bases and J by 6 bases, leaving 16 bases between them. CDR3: CASSATTGTSGELFF. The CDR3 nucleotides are TGCGCCAGCAGCGCTACTACAGGGACCTCCGGGGAGCTGTTTTTT.

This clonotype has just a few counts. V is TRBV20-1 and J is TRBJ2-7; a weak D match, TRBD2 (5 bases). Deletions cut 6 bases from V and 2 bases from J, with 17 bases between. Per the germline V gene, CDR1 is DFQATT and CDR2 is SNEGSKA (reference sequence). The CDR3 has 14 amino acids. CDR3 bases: TGCAGTGCCGTCACGAGGGCAATAACCTACGAGCAGTACTTC. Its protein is CSAVTRAITYEQYF.

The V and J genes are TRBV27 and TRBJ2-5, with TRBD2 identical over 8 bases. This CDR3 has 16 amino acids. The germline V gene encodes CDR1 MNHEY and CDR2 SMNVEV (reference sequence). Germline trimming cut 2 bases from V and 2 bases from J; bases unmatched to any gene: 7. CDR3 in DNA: TGTGCCAGCAGTTTAGCGGGAGGACCCGAGCAAGAGACCCAGTACTTC. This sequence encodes CASSLAGGPEQETQYF.

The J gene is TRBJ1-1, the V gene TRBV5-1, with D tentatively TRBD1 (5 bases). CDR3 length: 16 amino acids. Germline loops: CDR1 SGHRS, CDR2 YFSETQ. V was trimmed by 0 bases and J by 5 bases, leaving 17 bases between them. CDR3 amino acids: CASSLGGAGSLTEAFF. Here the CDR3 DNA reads TGCGCCAGCAGCTTGGGTGGCGCAGGGTCTCTAACTGAAGCTTTCTTT.

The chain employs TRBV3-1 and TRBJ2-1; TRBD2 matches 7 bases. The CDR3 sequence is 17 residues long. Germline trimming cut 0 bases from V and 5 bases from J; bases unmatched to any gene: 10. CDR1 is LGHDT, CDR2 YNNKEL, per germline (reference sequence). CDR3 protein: CASSQEDGAGPHNEQFF. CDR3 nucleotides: TGTGCCAGCAGCCAAGAAGATGGAGCGGGGCCTCACAATGAGCAGTTCTTC.

The CDR3 nucleotides read TGTGCCAGCAGTCGTACAGGGTCCCCCTACGAGCAGTACTTC. Translated: CASSRTGSPYEQYF. The V and J genes are TRBV28 and TRBJ2-7; possible D gene TRBD1, 6 bases. Germline V CDR1 and CDR2: MDHEN, SYDVKM. This CDR3 contains 14 residues. V lost 5 bases, J lost 2 bases, and 13 bases lay in between.

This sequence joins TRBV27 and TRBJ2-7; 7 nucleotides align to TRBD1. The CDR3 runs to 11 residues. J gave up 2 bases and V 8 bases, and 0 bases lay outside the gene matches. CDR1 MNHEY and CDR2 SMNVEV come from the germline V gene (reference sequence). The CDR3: CASGTAYEQYF. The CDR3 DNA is TGTGCCAGCGGGACAGCCTACGAGCAGTACTTC.